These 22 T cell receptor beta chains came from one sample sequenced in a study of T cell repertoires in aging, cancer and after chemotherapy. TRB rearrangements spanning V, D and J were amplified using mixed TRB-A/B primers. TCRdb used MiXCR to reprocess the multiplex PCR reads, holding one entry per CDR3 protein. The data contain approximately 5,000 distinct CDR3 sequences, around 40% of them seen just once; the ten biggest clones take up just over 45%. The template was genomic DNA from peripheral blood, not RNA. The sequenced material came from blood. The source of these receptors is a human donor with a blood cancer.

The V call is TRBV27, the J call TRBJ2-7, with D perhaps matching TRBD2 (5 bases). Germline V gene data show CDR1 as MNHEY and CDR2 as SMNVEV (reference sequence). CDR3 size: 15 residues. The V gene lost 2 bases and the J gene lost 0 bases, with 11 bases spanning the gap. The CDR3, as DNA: TGTGCCAGCAGTTTAACGAGGGCCAGCTCCTACGAGCAGTACTTC. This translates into CASSLTRASSYEQYF.

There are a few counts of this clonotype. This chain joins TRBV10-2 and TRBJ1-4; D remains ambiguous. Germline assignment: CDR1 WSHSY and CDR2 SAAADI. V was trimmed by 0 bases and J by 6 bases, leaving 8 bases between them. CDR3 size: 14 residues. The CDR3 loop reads CASSESVGDEKLFF. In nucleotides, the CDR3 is TGCGCCAGCAGTGAGTCCGTGGGAGATGAAAAACTGTTTTTT.

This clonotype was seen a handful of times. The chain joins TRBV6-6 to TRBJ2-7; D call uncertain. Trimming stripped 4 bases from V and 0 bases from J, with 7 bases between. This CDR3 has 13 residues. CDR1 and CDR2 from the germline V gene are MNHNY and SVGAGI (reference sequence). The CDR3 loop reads CASSSDRSYEQYV. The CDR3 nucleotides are TGTGCCAGCAGTTCGGATCGCTCCTACGAGCAGTACGTC.

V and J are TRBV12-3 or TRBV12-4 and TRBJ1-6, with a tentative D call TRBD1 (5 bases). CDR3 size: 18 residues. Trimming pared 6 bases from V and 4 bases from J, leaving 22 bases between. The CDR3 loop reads CASSRSSPGHSYNSPLHF. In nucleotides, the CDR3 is TGTGCCAGCAGCCGATCCTCCCCCGGACACTCATATAATTCACCCCTCCACTTT.

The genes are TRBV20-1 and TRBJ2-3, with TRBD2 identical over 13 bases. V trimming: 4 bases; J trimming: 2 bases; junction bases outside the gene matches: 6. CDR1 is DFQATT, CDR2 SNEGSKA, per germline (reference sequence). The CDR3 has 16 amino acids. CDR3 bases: TGCAGTGCTAACCCGACTAGCGGGGGGCTCACAGATACGCAGTATTTT. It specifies CSANPTSGGLTDTQYF.

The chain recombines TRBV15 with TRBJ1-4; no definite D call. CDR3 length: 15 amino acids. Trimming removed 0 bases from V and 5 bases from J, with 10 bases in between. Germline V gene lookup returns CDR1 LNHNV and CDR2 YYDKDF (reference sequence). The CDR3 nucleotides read TGTGCCACCAGCAGAGATCTGAGAAAGAATGAAAAACTGTTTTTT. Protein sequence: CATSRDLRKNEKLFF. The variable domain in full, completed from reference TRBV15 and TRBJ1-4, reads DAMVIQNPRYQVTQFGKPVTLSCSQTLNHNVMYWYQQKSSQAPKLLFHYYDKDFNNEADTPDNFQSRRPNTSFCFLDIRSPGLGDTAMYLCATSRDLRKNEKLFFGSGTQLSVL.

In DNA form, the CDR3 reads TGTGCCAGCAGTGTAGGGCCTTTAATCTCCTACGAGCAGTACGTC. This gives the protein CASSVGPLISYEQYV. V usage is TRBV6-1 and J usage is TRBJ2-7, with D hard to call. Trimming stripped 4 bases from V and 0 bases from J, with 13 bases between. CDR1 and CDR2 (germline): MNHNS, SASEGT. There are 15 residues in the CDR3.

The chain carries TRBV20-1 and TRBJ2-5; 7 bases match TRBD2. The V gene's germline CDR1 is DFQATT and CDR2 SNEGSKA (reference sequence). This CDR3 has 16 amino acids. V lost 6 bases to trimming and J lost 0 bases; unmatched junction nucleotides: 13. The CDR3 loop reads CSASQTGGGYQETQYF. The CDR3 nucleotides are TGCAGTGCGTCCCAAACGGGGGGAGGGTACCAAGAGACCCAGTACTTC.

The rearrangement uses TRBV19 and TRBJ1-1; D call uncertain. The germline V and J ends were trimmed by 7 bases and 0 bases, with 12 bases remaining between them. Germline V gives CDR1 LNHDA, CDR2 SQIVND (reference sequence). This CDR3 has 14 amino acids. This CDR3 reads CASKVQDLNTEAFF. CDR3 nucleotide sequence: TGTGCCAGTAAAGTCCAGGATCTGAACACTGAAGCTTTCTTT.

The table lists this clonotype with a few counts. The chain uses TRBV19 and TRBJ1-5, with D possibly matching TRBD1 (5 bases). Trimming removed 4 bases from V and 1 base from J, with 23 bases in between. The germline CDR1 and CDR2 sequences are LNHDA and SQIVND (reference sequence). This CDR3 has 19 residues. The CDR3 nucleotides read TGTGCCAGTAGTACCGGCGGGGGTGCGGGGCGGGGAAGCAATCAGCCCCAGCATTTT. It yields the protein CASSTGGGAGRGSNQPQHF. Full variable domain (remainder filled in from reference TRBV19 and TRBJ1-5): DGGITQSPKYLFRKEGQNVTLSCEQNLNHDAMYWYRQDPGQGLRLIYYSQIVNDFQKGDIAEGYSVSREKKESFPLTVTSAQKNPTAFYLCASSTGGGAGRGSNQPQHFGDGTRLSIL.

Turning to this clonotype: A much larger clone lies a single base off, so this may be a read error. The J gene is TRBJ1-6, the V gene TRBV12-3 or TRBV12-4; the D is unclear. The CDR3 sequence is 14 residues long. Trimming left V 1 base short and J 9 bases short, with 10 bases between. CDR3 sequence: CASSLGEQISPLHF. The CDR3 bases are TGTGCCAGCAGTTTAGGGGAACAAATTTCACCCCTCCACTTT.

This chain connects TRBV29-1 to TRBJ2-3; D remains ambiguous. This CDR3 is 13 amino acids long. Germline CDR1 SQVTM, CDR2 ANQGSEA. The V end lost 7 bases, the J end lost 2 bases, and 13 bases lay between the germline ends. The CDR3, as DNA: TGCAGCGGCCGACTGGCTACCACAGATACGCAGTATTTT. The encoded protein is CSGRLATTDTQYF.

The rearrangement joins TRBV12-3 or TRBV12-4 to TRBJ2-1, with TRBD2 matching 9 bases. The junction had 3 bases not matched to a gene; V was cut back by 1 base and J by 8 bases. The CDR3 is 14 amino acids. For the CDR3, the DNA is TGTGCCAGCAGTTTAGGCGGGGGGGCCGATGAGCAGTTCTTC. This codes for CASSLGGGADEQFF.

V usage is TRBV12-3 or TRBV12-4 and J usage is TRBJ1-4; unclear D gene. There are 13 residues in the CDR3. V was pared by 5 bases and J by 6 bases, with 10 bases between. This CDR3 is CASSPGRDEKLFF. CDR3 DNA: TGTGCCAGCAGTCCCGGACGGGATGAAAAACTGTTTTTT.

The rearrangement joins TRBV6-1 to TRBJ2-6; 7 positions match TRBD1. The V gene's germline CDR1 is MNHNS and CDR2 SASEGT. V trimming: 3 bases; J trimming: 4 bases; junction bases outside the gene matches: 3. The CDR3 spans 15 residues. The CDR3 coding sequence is TGTGCCAGCAGTGAGACAGGGCTAGGGGCCAACGTCCTGACTTTC. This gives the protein CASSETGLGANVLTF.

CDR3 loop: CASSPRALSTDTQYF. The CDR3 DNA reads TGTGCCAGCAGCCCCCGGGCACTTAGCACAGATACGCAGTATTTT. This chain links TRBV6-6 with TRBJ2-3, with D unresolved. The CDR3 consists of 15 residues. Trimming removed 6 bases from V and 0 bases from J, with 13 bases in between. Per germline, CDR1 MNHNY and CDR2 SVGAGI (reference sequence).

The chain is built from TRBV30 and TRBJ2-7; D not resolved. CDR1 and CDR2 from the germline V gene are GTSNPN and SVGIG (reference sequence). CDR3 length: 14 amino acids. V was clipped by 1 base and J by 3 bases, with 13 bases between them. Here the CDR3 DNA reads TGTGCCTGGAGTGGGGCAGTGAGAGACTACGAGCAGTACTTC. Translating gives CAWSGAVRDYEQYF.

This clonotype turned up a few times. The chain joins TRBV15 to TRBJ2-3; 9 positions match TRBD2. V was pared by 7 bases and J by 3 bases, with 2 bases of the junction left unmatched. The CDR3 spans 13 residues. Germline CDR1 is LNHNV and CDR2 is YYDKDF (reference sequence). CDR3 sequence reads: CATTSGVTDTQYF. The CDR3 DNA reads TGTGCCACCACTAGCGGGGTTACAGATACGCAGTATTTT. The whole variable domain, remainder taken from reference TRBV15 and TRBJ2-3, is DAMVIQNPRYQVTQFGKPVTLSCSQTLNHNVMYWYQQKSSQAPKLLFHYYDKDFNNEADTPDNFQSRRPNTSFCFLDIRSPGLGDTAMYLCATTSGVTDTQYFGPGTRLTVL.

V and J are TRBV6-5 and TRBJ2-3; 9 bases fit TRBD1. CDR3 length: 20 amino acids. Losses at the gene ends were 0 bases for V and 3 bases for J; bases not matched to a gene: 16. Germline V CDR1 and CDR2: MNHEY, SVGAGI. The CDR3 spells CASSYSIPSPKQGATDTQYF. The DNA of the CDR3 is TGTGCCAGCAGTTACTCGATTCCGTCCCCGAAACAGGGGGCAACAGATACGCAGTATTTT.

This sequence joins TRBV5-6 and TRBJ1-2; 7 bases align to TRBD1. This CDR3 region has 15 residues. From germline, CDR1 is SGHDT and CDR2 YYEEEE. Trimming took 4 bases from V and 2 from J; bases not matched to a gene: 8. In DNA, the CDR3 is TGTGCCAGCAGCCCGGGACAGACGCTCAACTATGGCTACACCTTC. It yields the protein CASSPGQTLNYGYTF.

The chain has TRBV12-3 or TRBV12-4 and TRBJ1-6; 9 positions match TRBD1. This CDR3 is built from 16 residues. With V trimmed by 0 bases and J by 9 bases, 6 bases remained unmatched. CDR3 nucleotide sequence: TGTGCCAGCAGTTTAGCGTCCGGGACAGGGACTTCACCCCTCCACTTT. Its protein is CASSLASGTGTSPLHF.

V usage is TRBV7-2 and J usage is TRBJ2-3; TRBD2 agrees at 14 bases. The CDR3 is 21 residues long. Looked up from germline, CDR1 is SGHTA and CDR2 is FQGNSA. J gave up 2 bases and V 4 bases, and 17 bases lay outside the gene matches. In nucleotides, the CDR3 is TGTGCCAGCAGCTCACGTCCCGGGACTAGCGGGGGACCGAACGCCACAGATACGCAGTATTTT. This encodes CASSSRPGTSGGPNATDTQYF.